These 18 T cell receptor beta chains were all obtained from the same sample, sequenced in a study of cytomegalovirus exposure and HLA in healthy donors. The PCR contained 60 Vbeta and 13 Jbeta primers. TCRdb keeps only in-frame clones here, not all; method: immunoSEQ multiplex PCR. In the table there are about 130,000 clones, about 15% of which are singletons. The sample comprised PBMCs. These receptors came from a female donor in good health and CMV-seropositive.

This clone has only a few counts. V is TRBV7-9 and J is TRBJ1-2; no firm D call. CDR1 is SEHNR and CDR2 is FQNEAQ in the germline V gene (reference sequence). Trimming took 0 bases from V and 0 from J, leaving 17 bases between them. The CDR3 spans 18 residues. CDR3 sequence: CASSLAHSFGSTNYGYTF. The DNA for the CDR3 is TGTGCCAGCAGCTTAGCTCATTCATTTGGGAGCACTAACTATGGCTACACCTTC. Full variable domain (remainder filled in from reference TRBV7-9 and TRBJ1-2): DTGVSQNPRHKITKRGQNVTFRCDPISEHNRLYWYRQTLGQGPEFLTYFQNEAQLEKSRLLSDRFSAERPKGSFSTLEIQRTEQGDSAMYLCASSLAHSFGSTNYGYTFGSGTRLTVV.

This clone was seen a few times. J is TRBJ1-2 and V is TRBV4-2, with TRBD1 as a possible D gene (5 bases). Looked up from germline, CDR1 is LGHNA and CDR2 is YNFKEQ. V was pared by 0 bases and J by 2 bases, with 13 bases between. The CDR3 consists of 16 residues. DNA for the CDR3: TGTGCCAGCAGCCAAGACCGGACAAGAACCAACTATGGCTACACCTTC. Translation: CASSQDRTRTNYGYTF.

There are a few counts of this clone. Compared with germline, one end of the junction differs, possibly owing to a read error. The rearrangement links TRBV11-2 to TRBJ2-7; weak D call: TRBD1 (5 bases). Germline-derived CDR1 and CDR2 are SGHAT and FQNNGV. CDR3 size: 13 residues. For the CDR3, the DNA is TGTGCCAGCAGCTTAGATCAGGGCCAGCTTTTAGCCTTC. Protein sequence: CASSLDQGQLLAF.

This sequence joins TRBV7-9 and TRBJ2-3, with a weak D call TRBD1 (6 bases). Trimming shortened V by 5 bases and J by 2 bases, and 11 bases separated the two germline ends. Germline V gene data show CDR1 as SEHNR and CDR2 as FQNEAQ (reference sequence). This CDR3 contains 14 residues. The CDR3 DNA follows: TGTGCCAGCAGCAACGAGGGACACACAGATACGCAGTATTTT. It specifies CASSNEGHTDTQYF.

CDR3 sequence reads: CASSSPGRGPYEQYF. Written as DNA, the CDR3 is TGTGCCAGCAGCTCCCCGGGGCGGGGGCCCTACGAGCAGTACTTC. The rearrangement links TRBV7-2 to TRBJ2-7, with D possibly being TRBD2 (7 bases). The CDR3 has 15 residues. V was trimmed by 4 bases and J by 2 bases, leaving 15 bases between them. Germline V CDR1 and CDR2: SGHTA, FQGNSA.

J is TRBJ2-1 and V is TRBV2, with D possibly matching TRBD2 (8 bases). The CDR3 runs to 14 residues. The V end lost 11 bases, the J end lost 9 bases, and 23 bases lay between the germline ends. Per germline, CDR1 SNHLY and CDR2 FYNNEI. The CDR3 nucleotides read TGTGCCCCGGGGGGGCAGGGGGGGATTAGTGAGCAGTTCTTC. Translating gives CAPGGQGGISEQFF.

V is TRBV5-1 and J is TRBJ2-1; no definite D call. CDR1 and CDR2 from the germline V gene are SGHRS and YFSETQ. Trimming pared 0 bases from V and 10 bases from J, leaving 14 bases between. The CDR3 extends over 14 amino acids. The DNA for the CDR3 is TGCGCCAGCAGCTTGGTGAATGACAATAGGGAGCAGTTCTTC. It translates to CASSLVNDNREQFF.

The J gene is TRBJ2-7, the V gene TRBV27; 14 bases align to TRBD2. The CDR3 runs to 14 residues. V was pared by 6 bases and J by 5 bases, with 3 bases of the junction left unmatched. Germline CDR1 is MNHEY and CDR2 is SMNVEV (reference sequence). The CDR3 DNA sequence: TGTGCCAGCAGACGGGGACTAGCGGGAGACGAGCAGTACTTC. It specifies CASRRGLAGDEQYF.

The chain combines TRBV9 with TRBJ2-2; the D is unclear. Germline loops: CDR1 SGDLS, CDR2 YYNGEE. The CDR3 consists of 14 residues. The germline V and J ends were trimmed by 1 base and 0 bases, with 4 bases remaining between them. Here the CDR3 reads CASSVRANTGELFF. CDR3 coding DNA: TGTGCCAGCAGCGTACGAGCGAACACCGGGGAGCTGTTTTTT.

V usage is TRBV13 and J usage is TRBJ1-2, with 8 bases aligning to TRBD1. The germline gives CDR1 PRHDT, CDR2 FYEKMQ (reference sequence). This CDR3 spans 15 amino acids. V dropped 5 bases and J dropped 1; count of bases not matched to a gene: 6. This chain's CDR3 is CASSQSGQVNYGYTF. The CDR3 DNA reads as TGTGCCAGCAGCCAGTCGGGACAGGTTAACTATGGCTACACCTTC.

V usage is TRBV7-6 and J usage is TRBJ2-7; perhaps TRBD1 as D (6 bases). Germline CDR1 reads SGHVS; CDR2 reads FNYEAQ. V shed 3 bases and J shed 2 bases, with 11 bases lying between them. The CDR3 contains 14 residues. Here the CDR3 DNA reads TGTGCCAGCAGCTTCAGGACAGACCCCTACGAGCAGTACTTC. This gives the protein CASSFRTDPYEQYF.

The gene calls are TRBV7-2 and TRBJ1-1, with unresolved D. Trimming left V 5 bases short and J 0 bases short, with 7 bases between. The CDR3 is made up of 13 amino acids. CDR1 and CDR2 from the germline V gene are SGHTA and FQGNSA. The CDR3 DNA is TGTGCCAGCAGCCTCAGAATGAACACTGAAGCTTTCTTT. It codes for CASSLRMNTEAFF.

The chain employs TRBV5-4 and TRBJ2-4, with TRBD1 as a possible D gene (5 bases). The V end lost 0 bases, the J end lost 2 bases, and 9 bases lay between the germline ends. Germline V gives CDR1 SGHNT, CDR2 YYREEE (reference sequence). The CDR3 runs 15 residues. CDR3 protein: CASSLEGATKNIQYF. CDR3 DNA sequence: TGTGCCAGCAGCTTGGAAGGGGCAACCAAAAACATTCAGTACTTC.

The table lists this clone with a few counts. The rearrangement links TRBV4-1 to TRBJ1-1, with TRBD1 matching over 7 bases. V was pared by 1 base and J by 0 bases, with 5 bases of the junction left unmatched. The CDR3 has 16 amino acids. CDR1 MGHRA and CDR2 YSYEKL come from the germline V gene. The CDR3 protein is CASSQGNRGVNTEAFF. As DNA, the CDR3 is TGCGCCAGCAGCCAAGGTAACAGGGGAGTGAACACTGAAGCTTTCTTT.

This rearrangement joins TRBV6-5 to TRBJ2-7; 8 bases line up with TRBD1. This CDR3 has 14 amino acids. With 6 bases clipped from V and 7 bases from J, the junction kept 11 bases outside the gene matches. Germline CDR1 is MNHEY and CDR2 is SVGAGI. CDR3 in DNA: TGTGCCAGCAGCCGAACGGACAGGGCAGCGGAGCAGTACTTC. This encodes CASSRTDRAAEQYF.

V is TRBV7-9 and J is TRBJ1-1, with D hard to call. Germline CDR1 is SEHNR and CDR2 is FQNEAQ (reference sequence). The CDR3 covers 11 residues. V was pared by 0 bases and J by 7 bases, with 3 bases between. CDR3 in DNA: TGTGCCAGCAGCTTAGCCAGTGAAGCTTTCTTT. As protein: CASSLASEAFF.

The chain employs TRBV7-3 and TRBJ2-2, with 12 bases that match TRBD2. The CDR3 consists of 16 residues. Losses at the gene ends were 3 bases for V and 4 bases for J; bases not matched to a gene: 3. Per germline, CDR1 SGHTA and CDR2 FQGTGA. The CDR3 reads CASSLTSGSGTGELFF. Here the CDR3 DNA reads TGTGCCAGCAGCTTGACTAGCGGGAGTGGCACCGGGGAGCTGTTTTTT.

This clone was recorded a few times. V usage is TRBV19 and J usage is TRBJ2-5; D might be TRBD2 (6 bases). Germline V gene sequence: CDR1 LNHDA, CDR2 SQIVND (reference sequence). This CDR3 has 13 amino acids. Between the trimmed V and J ends, which lost 6 bases and 13 bases, there was a span of 21 bases. CDR3 amino acids: CASREGGRSQVYF. As DNA, the CDR3 is TGTGCCAGTAGGGAAGGAGGGAGGTCGCAAGTGTACTTC. The full variable domain, with the rest looked up from reference TRBV19 and TRBJ2-5, is DGGITQSPKYLFRKEGQNVTLSCEQNLNHDAMYWYRQDPGQGLRLIYYSQIVNDFQKGDIAEGYSVSREKKESFPLTVTSAQKNPTAFYLCASREGGRSQVYFGPGTRLLVL.